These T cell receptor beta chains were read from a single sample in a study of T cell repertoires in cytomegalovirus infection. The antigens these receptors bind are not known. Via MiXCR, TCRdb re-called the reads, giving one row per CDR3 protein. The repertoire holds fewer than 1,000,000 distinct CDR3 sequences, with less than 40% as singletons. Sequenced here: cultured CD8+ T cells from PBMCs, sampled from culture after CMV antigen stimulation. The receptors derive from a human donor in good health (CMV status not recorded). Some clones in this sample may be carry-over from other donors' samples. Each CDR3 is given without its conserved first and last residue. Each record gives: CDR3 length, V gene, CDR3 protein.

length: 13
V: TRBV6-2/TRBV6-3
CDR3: ASSYPPGPWEKLF

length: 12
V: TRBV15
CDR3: ATSRVKGPYEQY

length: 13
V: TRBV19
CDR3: ASSIPHRVNQPQH

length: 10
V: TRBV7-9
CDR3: ASSFRVETQY

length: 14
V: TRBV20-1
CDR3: SASDLVETMNTEAF

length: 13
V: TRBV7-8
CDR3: ASSLMGQSNTEAF

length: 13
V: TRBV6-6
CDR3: ASFYRQRDNYGYT

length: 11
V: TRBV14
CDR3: ASSHGWTGELF

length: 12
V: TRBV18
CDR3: ASSPSEQKETQY

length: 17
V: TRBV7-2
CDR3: ASSLRVGGSGGPQETQY

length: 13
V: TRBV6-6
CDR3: ASSYTGLSNQPQH

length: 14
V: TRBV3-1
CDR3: ASSQVYAPSSYEQY

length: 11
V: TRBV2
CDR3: ASGGENTDTQY

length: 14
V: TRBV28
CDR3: ASFVGGGGGNQPQH

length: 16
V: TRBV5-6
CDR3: ASSLRLADVWSTDTQY

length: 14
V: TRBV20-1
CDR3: SARVSVGQGGYGYT

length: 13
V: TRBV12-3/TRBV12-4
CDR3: ASSQGGRWFDTQY

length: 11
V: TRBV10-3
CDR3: AISERGRETQY

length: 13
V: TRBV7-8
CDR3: ASSLKTGGNEKLF

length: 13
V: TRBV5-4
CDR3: AGSLRGGRSGEQF

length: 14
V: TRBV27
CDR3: ASITSARRSFNEQF

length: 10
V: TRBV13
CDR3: ASSSPYDGYT

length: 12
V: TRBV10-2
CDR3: ASNLTPGTDTQY

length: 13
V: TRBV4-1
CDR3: ASSPKGQGLADYT

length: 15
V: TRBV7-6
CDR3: ASSLFGLGVYNYGYT

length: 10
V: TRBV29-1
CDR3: SVPGPEETQY

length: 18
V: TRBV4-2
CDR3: ASSQYIGLAGGSSYNEQF

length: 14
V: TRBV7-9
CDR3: ASSPGQGLVPYEQY

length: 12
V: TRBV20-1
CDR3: SARAIGVNTEAF

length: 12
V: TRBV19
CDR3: ASSMYRSYAEAF

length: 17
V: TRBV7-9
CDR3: ATRGRAGPTSSGANVLT

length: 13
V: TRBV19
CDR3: ANSLGVTGANVLT

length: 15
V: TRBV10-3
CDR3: AISESLSGGPSYEQY

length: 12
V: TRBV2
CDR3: ARAKTGGYDEQY

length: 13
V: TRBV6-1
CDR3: ASTSSSGGHQPQH

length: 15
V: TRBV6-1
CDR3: ASSFTPFPRRYNEQF

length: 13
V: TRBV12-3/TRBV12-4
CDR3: ASSNTGADGNTIY

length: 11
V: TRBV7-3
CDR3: ASSLDRADTQY

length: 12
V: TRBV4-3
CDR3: ASSQDLAADTQY

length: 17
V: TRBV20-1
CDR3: SARDKRGLYVSGANVLT

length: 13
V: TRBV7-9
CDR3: ASSKTSGGVNEQF

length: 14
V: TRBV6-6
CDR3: ASSYSRGGANQPQH

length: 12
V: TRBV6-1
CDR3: ASSITNFNQPQH

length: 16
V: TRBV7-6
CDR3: ASSSGTPARSGANVLT

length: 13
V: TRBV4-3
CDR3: ASSQGVVTYNEQF

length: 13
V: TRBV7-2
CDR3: ASSLTDRGGETQY

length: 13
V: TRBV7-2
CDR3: ASAIGDLFQETQY

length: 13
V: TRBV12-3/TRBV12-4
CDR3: ASTSWQGGTGELF

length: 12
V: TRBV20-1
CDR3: SATRPATNEKLF

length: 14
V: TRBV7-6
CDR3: ASTLSEGPTPYEQY

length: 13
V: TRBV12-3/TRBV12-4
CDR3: ASSLAAVGNQPQH

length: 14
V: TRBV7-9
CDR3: ASSLAMRPVSDTQY

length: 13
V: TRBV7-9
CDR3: ASSLVSDRQETQY